This T cell receptor beta chain was obtained from a study of identical twins. TCRdb fed the 5' RACE reads into MiXCR, producing one record per CDR3 protein. Found here are 700,000 or so distinct CDR3 sequences, less than 10% of them singletons; the top ten hold 0.75% to 1%. Germline V CDR1 and CDR2: SGHRS, YFSETQ. V was cut by 0 bases and J by 2 bases, with 9 bases left in between. CDR3 length equals 14 residues. This clonotype was picked up one time. This same sample was also taken into another study, of yellow fever vaccine responses in identical twins.

The receptor comes from a woman younger than 35 in good health. Sequencing used PBMCs. V and J are TRBV5-1 and TRBJ2-7; D might be TRBD1 or TRBD2, each matching 5 bases. The DNA of the CDR3 is TGCGCCAGCAGCTTGGGGGGACCAACCTACGAGCAGTACTTC. Protein sequence: CASSLGGPTYEQYF.